These 20 T cell receptor beta chains were sequenced from one sample in a study of beta chain features in type 1 diabetes. What was sequenced were expressed TCRB transcripts, since all of the isolated RNA had been reverse transcribed. This table comes from immunoSEQ multiplex PCR, and its TCRdb copy is limited to in-frame clones, with some not included. The data hold 860,000 or so clones, with about 17% observed a single time. Sequencing was performed on naive CD4+ T cells from blood. The source of these receptors is a woman aged 18-35 years in good health.

This clone was observed a handful of times. This sequence joins TRBV28 and TRBJ1-2; 7 bases agree with TRBD1. J gave up 5 bases and V 6 bases, and 12 bases lay outside the gene matches. Germline values: CDR1 MDHEN, CDR2 SYDVKM. The CDR3 length is 15 residues. The CDR3 here is CASSNRAGQLYGYTF. The CDR3 DNA is TGTGCCAGCAGCAATCGGGCGGGACAGCTTTATGGCTACACCTTC.

The DNA of the CDR3 is TGTGCCAGCAGTTTCTTTCCCGGGGAGCTGTTTTTT. Its translation is CASSFFPGELFF. The chain carries TRBV28 and TRBJ2-2; D is unclear. The CDR3 contains 12 residues. Germline lookup yields CDR1 MDHEN and CDR2 SYDVKM. V gave up 3 bases and J gave up 6 bases, with 5 bases separating them.

This clone showed up just a few times. The J gene is TRBJ2-5, the V gene TRBV5-1; D not resolved. Germline CDR1 and CDR2: SGHRS and YFSETQ. The CDR3 runs 16 residues. V was cut by 4 bases and J by 2 bases, with 18 bases left in between. CDR3 amino acids: CASSPPRVGLQETQYF. DNA of the CDR3: TGCGCCAGCAGCCCCCCCCGAGTAGGGTTACAAGAGACCCAGTACTTC.

In this sample, this clone turned up a few times. This chain connects TRBV18 to TRBJ2-5, with 9 bases identical to TRBD1. After removal of 0 bases from V and 5 bases from J, the junction contained 7 bases not matched to a gene. The CDR3 is made up of 16 amino acids. From germline, CDR1 is KGHSH and CDR2 LQKENI. This CDR3 reads CASSPPGQGMWETQYF. CDR3 sequence (DNA): TGTGCCAGCTCACCACCCGGACAGGGGATGTGGGAGACCCAGTACTTC.

V and J are TRBV5-1 and TRBJ1-2; a weak D match, TRBD1 (6 bases). Germline V gene lookup returns CDR1 SGHRS and CDR2 YFSETQ. Trimming removed 0 bases at V and 6 bases at J, with 15 bases between. The CDR3 contains 15 residues. In DNA form, the CDR3 reads TGCGCCAGCAGCTTGGGACAGGCGGCTACCAATGGCTACACCTTC. Translated, it gives CASSLGQAATNGYTF.

This clone turned up a few times. The chain joins TRBV11-2 to TRBJ2-7; 13 bases fit TRBD2. The CDR3 is 14 residues long. The germline gives CDR1 SGHAT, CDR2 FQNNGV. The V gene end was trimmed by 5 bases and the J gene end by 4 bases; junction bases not matched to a gene: 2. CDR3 bases: TGTGCCAGCAGCCGGACTAGCGGGAGTTACGAGCAGTACTTC. This encodes CASSRTSGSYEQYF.

This clone was observed a handful of times. This chain connects TRBV28 to TRBJ2-5, with TRBD2 identical over 8 bases. Germline V lookup: CDR1 MDHEN, CDR2 SYDVKM. This CDR3 is 15 amino acids long. Trimming took 1 base from V and 3 from J; bases not matched to a gene: 4. The CDR3: CASSLYSGGEETQYF. CDR3 coding DNA: TGTGCCAGCAGTTTATATTCGGGAGGGGAAGAGACCCAGTACTTC. The variable domain in full, with the rest retrieved from reference TRBV28 and TRBJ2-5, is DVKVTQSSRYLVKRTGEKVFLECVQDMDHENMFWYRQDPGLGLRLIYFSYDVKMKEKGDIPEGYSVSREKKERFSLILESASTNQTSMYLCASSLYSGGEETQYFGPGTRLLVL.

There are a few counts of this clone. The rearrangement joins TRBV23-1 to TRBJ2-3, with D unclear. TRBV23-1 falls under the ORF class, with uncertain function. V was pared by 4 bases and J by 4 bases, with 27 bases between. The CDR3 length is 19 residues. CDR3 loop: CASSPPLDHLQTTADTQYF. For the CDR3, the DNA is TGCGCCAGCAGTCCTCCCCTCGACCATTTACAAACGACTGCAGATACGCAGTATTTT.

This clone appeared a few times. The CDR3 region is CASSIDFTGTGQETQYF. The CDR3, as DNA: TGTGCCAGTAGTATAGACTTTACCGGGACAGGGCAAGAGACCCAGTACTTC. The chain joins TRBV19 to TRBJ2-5; 9 nucleotides line up with TRBD1. Germline values: CDR1 LNHDA, CDR2 SQIVND (reference sequence). This CDR3 spans 17 amino acids. Trimming at V came to 0 bases and at J to 2 bases, leaving 7 bases not matched to a gene. The full variable domain, its missing parts supplied by reference TRBV19 and TRBJ2-5, is DGGITQSPKYLFRKEGQNVTLSCEQNLNHDAMYWYRQDPGQGLRLIYYSQIVNDFQKGDIAEGYSVSREKKESFPLTVTSAQKNPTAFYLCASSIDFTGTGQETQYFGPGTRLLVL.

In this sample, this clone turned up a few times. The chain carries TRBV25-1 and TRBJ2-5; D possibly matches TRBD1 or TRBD2 (6 bases each). TRBJ2-7 matches the DNA end more closely, so the J call is doubtful. The CDR3 is 14 residues long. Germline values: CDR1 MGHDK, CDR2 SYGVNS. CDR3 sequence reads: CASSESGGGYEQYF. The CDR3 region has the DNA TGTGCCAGCAGTGAAAGTGGAGGGGGTTACGAGCAGTACTTC.

CDR3 DNA: TGTGCCAGTAGTATAGGACGGGCTGGTGAGCAGTTCTTC. Its protein is CASSIGRAGEQFF. The V and J genes are TRBV19 and TRBJ2-1, with unresolved D. The CDR3 has 13 residues. V gave up 1 base and J gave up 9 bases, with 10 bases separating them. The germline V gene has CDR1 LNHDA and CDR2 SQIVND (reference sequence).

The chain joins TRBV18 to TRBJ1-2; 9 bases map to TRBD1. The CDR3 covers 14 residues. Germline values: CDR1 KGHSH, CDR2 LQKENI. Trimming cost V 3 bases and J 8 bases; bases outside gene matches: 7. This CDR3 is CASSPGQGIEGYTF. CDR3 DNA sequence: TGTGCCAGCTCACCTGGACAGGGGATCGAAGGCTACACCTTC.

This clone was seen a few times. V usage is TRBV7-2 and J usage is TRBJ2-7, with 11 nucleotides matching TRBD1. This CDR3 is built from 14 residues. Trimming removed 3 bases from V and 6 bases from J; junction bases left unmatched: 4. The germline gives CDR1 SGHTA, CDR2 FQGNSA. CDR3 sequence (DNA): TGTGCCAGCAGCTTCTCGGACAGGGGGCGCGAGCAGTACTTC. It encodes CASSFSDRGREQYF.

This clone was recorded a few times. V is TRBV28 and J is TRBJ2-7; tentatively, D is TRBD1 (5 bases). The germline V gene encodes CDR1 MDHEN and CDR2 SYDVKM. Trimming shortened V by 2 bases and J by 6 bases, and 14 bases separated the two germline ends. The CDR3 covers 14 residues. The CDR3 region is CASSLPQGPSEQYF. The CDR3 DNA sequence: TGTGCCAGCAGTTTACCGCAGGGCCCGTCCGAGCAGTACTTC.

A few counts support this clone. The chain carries TRBV15 and TRBJ2-2; tentative D call: TRBD1 (5 bases). V shed 2 bases and J shed 3 bases, with 10 bases lying between them. The CDR3 extends over 15 amino acids. Germline V lookup: CDR1 LNHNV, CDR2 YYDKDF (reference sequence). The CDR3 is CATSRPRADTGELFF. Here the CDR3 DNA reads TGTGCCACCAGCAGACCCAGGGCTGACACCGGGGAGCTGTTTTTT.

In its sample, this clone was seen a few times. The DNA for the CDR3 is TGTGCCAGCAGTGATGGACAGACGAACACCGGGGAGCTGTTTTTT. Amino acids: CASSDGQTNTGELFF. The chain joins TRBV2 to TRBJ2-2, with D perhaps TRBD1 (6 bases). The CDR3 is made up of 15 amino acids. The germline V gene has CDR1 SNHLY and CDR2 FYNNEI. Trimming pared 3 bases from V and 0 bases from J, leaving 8 bases between.

This clone has just a few counts. This chain connects TRBV15 to TRBJ2-3; 9 positions match TRBD2. J lost 2 bases, V lost 1 base, and 1 base had no gene match. The CDR3 runs 15 residues. The germline V gene encodes CDR1 LNHNV and CDR2 YYDKDF (reference sequence). The CDR3 reads CATSRVAGDTDTQYF. For the CDR3, the DNA is TGTGCCACCAGCAGAGTAGCGGGGGACACAGATACGCAGTATTTT.

The rearrangement uses TRBV28 and TRBJ2-7; unclear D gene. The CDR3 has 14 amino acids. V gave up 2 bases and J gave up 4 bases, with 12 bases separating them. The V gene's germline CDR1 is MDHEN and CDR2 SYDVKM. Here the CDR3 DNA reads TGTGCCAGCAGTTTACAGCCCGGTGGGTACGAGCAGTACTTC. Its protein is CASSLQPGGYEQYF.

In DNA form, the CDR3 reads TGCGCCAGCAGCCAGGAACCTGGGACCGTTGCTAACTATGGCTACACCTTC. Translating it yields CASSQEPGTVANYGYTF. This sequence joins TRBV4-3 and TRBJ1-2, with D possibly being TRBD1 (5 bases). CDR1 is LGHNA and CDR2 is YSLEER in the germline V gene. CDR3 size: 17 residues. The germline V and J ends were trimmed by 3 bases and 0 bases, with 17 bases remaining between them.

This clone came up a few times. This rearrangement joins TRBV5-1 to TRBJ2-7; 7 nucleotides line up with TRBD2. V lost 5 bases to trimming and J lost 2 bases; unmatched junction nucleotides: 10. CDR3 length: 15 amino acids. CDR1 SGHRS and CDR2 YFSETQ come from the germline V gene. The CDR3 sequence is CASSPDVGGTYEQYF. In DNA form, the CDR3 reads TGCGCCAGCAGTCCGGATGTCGGGGGGACCTACGAGCAGTACTTC.